Each of the 18 T cell receptor beta chains below was sequenced from the same sample in a study of OX40 agonist ivuxolimab in advanced cancers. Assay: immunoSEQ multiplex PCR; the TCRdb copy retains only in-frame clones and omits some. The repertoire consists of roughly 69,000 clones, with roughly nine tenths occurring once and the leading ten covering less than 6%. The sequences come from CD4+ or CD8+ T cells sorted from blood, collected in a trial of the OX40 agonist ivuxolimab. These TCRs come from an adult with an advanced solid tumor such as melanoma, head and neck, liver or kidney cancer.

J is TRBJ2-3 and V is TRBV28; the match to TRBD1 covers 9 bases. The V gene end was trimmed by 3 bases and the J gene end by 7 bases; junction bases not matched to a gene: 5. CDR1 and CDR2 from the germline V gene are MDHEN and SYDVKM. The CDR3 is 14 residues long. The CDR3 here is CASSFGGTGNTQYF. The CDR3 DNA reads as TGTGCCAGCAGTTTTGGCGGGACAGGGAATACGCAGTATTTT. Complete variable domain (other parts from reference TRBV28 and TRBJ2-3): DVKVTQSSRYLVKRTGEKVFLECVQDMDHENMFWYRQDPGLGLRLIYFSYDVKMKEKGDIPEGYSVSREKKERFSLILESASTNQTSMYLCASSFGGTGNTQYFGPGTRLTVL.

The chain links TRBV5-1 to TRBJ1-2, with 9 bases lining up with TRBD1. CDR1 SGHRS and CDR2 YFSETQ come from the germline V gene. V lost 5 bases to trimming and J lost 7 bases; unmatched junction nucleotides: 9. This CDR3 contains 14 residues. The CDR3 spells CASRPDRGFSGYTF. For the CDR3, the DNA is TGCGCCAGCAGACCCGACAGGGGGTTCTCTGGCTACACCTTC. Using reference TRBV5-1 and TRBJ1-2 for the parts outside the CDR3, the full variable domain is KAGVTQTPRYLIKTRGQQVTLSCSPISGHRSVSWYQQTPGQGLQFLFEYFSETQRNKGNFPGRFSGRQFSNSRSEMNVSTLELGDSALYLCASRPDRGFSGYTFGSGTRLTVV.

The chain uses TRBV18 and TRBJ1-1; 7 nucleotides match TRBD1. The CDR3 is made up of 15 amino acids. Trimming at V came to 2 bases and at J to 5 bases, leaving 8 bases not matched to a gene. Germline V gene data show CDR1 as KGHSH and CDR2 as LQKENI. CDR3: CASSPDRVGGTEAFF. In nucleotides, the CDR3 is TGTGCCAGCTCACCAGACAGGGTGGGGGGGACTGAAGCTTTCTTT. The full variable domain, its missing parts supplied by reference TRBV18 and TRBJ1-1, is NAGVMQNPRHLVRRRGQEARLRCSPMKGHSHVYWYRQLPEEGLKFMVYLQKENIIDESGMPKERFSAEFPKEGPSILRIQQVVRGDSAAYFCASSPDRVGGTEAFFGQGTRLTVV.

The chain employs TRBV14 and TRBJ2-2; weak D call: TRBD1 (6 bases). Germline V gene lookup returns CDR1 SGHDN and CDR2 FVKESK. This CDR3 is 15 amino acids long. V dropped 6 bases and J dropped 2 bases, with 13 bases sitting between them. The DNA of the CDR3 is TGTGCCAGCAGGCCCACCGGGACAAACACCGGGGAGCTGTTTTTT. Protein: CASRPTGTNTGELFF.

This clone was picked up one time. The V call is TRBV5-1, the J call TRBJ1-3; D is ambiguous. V was trimmed by 7 bases and J by 0 bases, leaving 14 bases between them. Germline V gene data show CDR1 as SGHRS and CDR2 as YFSETQ. CDR3 length equals 15 residues. The CDR3 sequence is CASRVGTHSGNTIYF. The CDR3 coding sequence is TGCGCCAGCCGCGTCGGAACTCACTCTGGAAACACCATATATTTT.

The chain couples TRBV19 to TRBJ2-1, with D perhaps TRBD2 (6 bases). This CDR3 region has 14 residues. Germline loops: CDR1 LNHDA, CDR2 SQIVND (reference sequence). V lost 5 bases and J 9 bases, leaving 17 bases between the germline ends. The DNA of the CDR3 is TGTGCCAGTAGTCTTCCCGGGACTCCGCCTGAGCAGTTCTTC. Protein: CASSLPGTPPEQFF.

The CDR3 reads CASSLRTGGSVYTQYF. In DNA, the CDR3 is TGTGCCAGCAGCCTGCGGACAGGGGGGAGTGTTTATACGCAGTATTTT. The chain combines TRBV5-4 with TRBJ2-3; TRBD1 agrees at 10 bases. Germline V lookup: CDR1 SGHNT, CDR2 YYREEE (reference sequence). The CDR3 covers 16 residues. V lost 4 bases to trimming and J lost 7 bases; unmatched junction nucleotides: 12.

The chain links TRBV19 to TRBJ2-1; D is undetermined. In germline, CDR1 is LNHDA, CDR2 SQIVND (reference sequence). CDR3 length: 11 amino acids. Trimming took 6 bases from V and 8 from J, leaving 8 bases between them. The CDR3 region has the DNA TGTGCCAGTAGCGCAGTCTATGAGCAGTTCTTC. It translates to CASSAVYEQFF.

This chain links TRBV11-1 with TRBJ2-3, with TRBD2 matching over 8 bases. The CDR3 spans 15 residues. V lost 1 base, J lost 4 bases, and 4 bases stayed unmatched. The germline gives CDR1 SGHAT, CDR2 FQDESV (reference sequence). Here the CDR3 reads CASSLVSTSADTQYF. CDR3 bases: TGTGCCAGCAGCTTAGTATCGACTAGCGCAGATACGCAGTATTTT.

This chain connects TRBV5-3 to TRBJ2-5, with unresolved D. TRBV5-3 counts as an open reading frame of uncertain function. The CDR3 spans 13 residues. V was trimmed by 8 bases and J by 4 bases, leaving 15 bases between them. The CDR3 DNA reads TGTGCCAGCCCGCCCCGGCGACGAGAGACCCAGTACTTC. Protein product: CASPPRRRETQYF.

The V call is TRBV27, the J call TRBJ1-5, with 11 bases matching TRBD1. This CDR3 contains 15 residues. With 6 bases clipped from V and 5 bases from J, the junction kept 6 bases outside the gene matches. CDR1 and CDR2 from the germline V gene are MNHEY and SMNVEV (reference sequence). The CDR3 loop reads CASRKGQGVYQPQHF. CDR3 coding DNA: TGTGCCAGCAGAAAGGGACAGGGGGTGTATCAGCCCCAGCATTTT.

V is TRBV10-1 and J is TRBJ2-1, with 7 bases that match TRBD1. The CDR3 consists of 12 residues. CDR1 is WNHNN and CDR2 is SYGVQD in the germline V gene (reference sequence). After removal of 5 bases from V and 10 bases from J, the junction contained 5 bases not matched to a gene. The CDR3 here is CASSLLQGEQFF. CDR3 DNA: TGCGCCAGCAGTTTGTTACAGGGGGAGCAGTTCTTC.

The chain couples TRBV6-1 to TRBJ2-7; D is unclear. V lost 2 bases to trimming and J lost 6 bases, with 5 bases between them. CDR3 length: 11 residues. The germline CDR1 and CDR2 sequences are MNHNS and SASEGT. The CDR3 DNA reads TGTGCCAGCAGTGAACCCTCCGAGCAGTACTTC. It codes for CASSEPSEQYF.

This chain links TRBV5-6 with TRBJ2-1; TRBD2 aligns across 7 bases. From germline, CDR1 is SGHDT and CDR2 YYEEEE. After removal of 4 bases from V and 3 bases from J, the junction contained 7 bases not matched to a gene. The CDR3 is made up of 15 amino acids. CDR3 sequence reads: CASSTRLAIYNEQFF. The CDR3 nucleotides read TGTGCCAGCAGCACCCGACTAGCCATCTACAATGAGCAGTTCTTC.

The rearrangement uses TRBV5-6 and TRBJ2-2; possibly TRBD2 for D (6 bases). CDR3 length: 14 residues. V dropped 0 bases and J dropped 3 bases, with 6 bases sitting between them. In germline, CDR1 is SGHDT, CDR2 YYEEEE. CDR3 in amino acids: CASSLAGDTGELFF. In nucleotides, the CDR3 is TGTGCCAGCAGCTTGGCGGGAGACACCGGGGAGCTGTTTTTT.

The gene calls are TRBV6-5 and TRBJ1-1; 7 nucleotides line up with TRBD1. Trimming cost V 4 bases and J 4 bases; bases outside gene matches: 6. The V gene's germline CDR1 is MNHEY and CDR2 SVGAGI. CDR3 size: 14 residues. DNA for the CDR3: TGTGCCAGCAGTTCATTGGGACAGTTCACTGAAGCTTTCTTT. It encodes CASSSLGQFTEAFF.

The chain employs TRBV10-3 and TRBJ2-1, with D maybe TRBD1 (6 bases). CDR1 is ENHRY, CDR2 SYGVKD, per germline. The CDR3 runs to 17 residues. The ends were cut back, 3 bases at V and 5 bases at J, with 20 bases in the middle. The CDR3 region is CAISDPIGQRKNNEQFF. CDR3 DNA: TGTGCCATCAGTGACCCTATTGGACAGCGAAAGAACAATGAGCAGTTCTTC.

The chain employs TRBV11-3 and TRBJ2-1; 10 positions match TRBD2. CDR1 SGHNT and CDR2 YENEEA come from the germline V gene. The CDR3 consists of 16 residues. V dropped 1 base and J dropped 3; count of bases not matched to a gene: 3. The DNA of the CDR3 is TGTGCCAGCAGCTTAGGCCTAGCGGGGGACTACAATGAGCAGTTCTTC. Its protein is CASSLGLAGDYNEQFF.